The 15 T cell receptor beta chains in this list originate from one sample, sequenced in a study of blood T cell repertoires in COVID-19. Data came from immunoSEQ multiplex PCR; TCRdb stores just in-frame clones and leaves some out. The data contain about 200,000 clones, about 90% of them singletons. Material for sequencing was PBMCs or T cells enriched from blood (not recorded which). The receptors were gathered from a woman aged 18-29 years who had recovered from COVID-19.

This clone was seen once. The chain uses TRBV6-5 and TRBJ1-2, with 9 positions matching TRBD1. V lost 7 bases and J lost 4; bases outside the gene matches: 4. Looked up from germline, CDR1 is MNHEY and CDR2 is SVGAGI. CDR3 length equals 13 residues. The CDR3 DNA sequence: TGTGCCAGCAACACAGGGGGCGTCTATGGCTACACCTTC. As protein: CASNTGGVYGYTF.

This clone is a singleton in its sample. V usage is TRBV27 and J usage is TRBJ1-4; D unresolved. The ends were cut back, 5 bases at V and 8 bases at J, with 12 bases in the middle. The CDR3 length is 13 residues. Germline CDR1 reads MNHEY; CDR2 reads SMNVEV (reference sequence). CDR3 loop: CASSPRTAEKLFF. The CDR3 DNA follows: TGTGCCAGCAGTCCCCGCACAGCAGAAAAACTGTTTTTT. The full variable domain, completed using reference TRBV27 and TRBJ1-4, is EAQVTQNPRYLITVTGKKLTVTCSQNMNHEYMSWYRQDPGLGLRQIYYSMNVEVTDKGDVPEGYKVSRKEKRNFPLILESPSPNQTSLYFCASSPRTAEKLFFGSGTQLSVL.

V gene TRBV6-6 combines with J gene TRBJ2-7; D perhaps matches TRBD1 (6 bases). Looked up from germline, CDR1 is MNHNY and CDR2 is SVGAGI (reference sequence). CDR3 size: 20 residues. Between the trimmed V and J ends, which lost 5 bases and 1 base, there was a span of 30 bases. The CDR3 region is CASSPSRRFGTIRGSYEQYF. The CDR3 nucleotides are TGTGCCAGCAGTCCTTCACGGAGATTCGGGACAATAAGAGGGTCCTACGAGCAGTACTTC.

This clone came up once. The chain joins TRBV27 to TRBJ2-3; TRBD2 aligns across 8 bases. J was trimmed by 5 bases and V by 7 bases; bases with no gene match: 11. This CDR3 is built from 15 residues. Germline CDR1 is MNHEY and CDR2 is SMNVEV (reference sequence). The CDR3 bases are TGTGCCAGCACCACCGCGCGGGGGGCGAAAGATACGCAGTATTTT. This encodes CASTTARGAKDTQYF.

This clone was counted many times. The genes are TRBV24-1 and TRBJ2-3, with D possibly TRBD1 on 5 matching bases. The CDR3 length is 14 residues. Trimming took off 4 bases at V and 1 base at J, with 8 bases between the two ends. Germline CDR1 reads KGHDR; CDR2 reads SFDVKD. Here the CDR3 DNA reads TGTGCCACCAGTGAGGTAGGGGGCACAGATACGCAGTATTTT. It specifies CATSEVGGTDTQYF.

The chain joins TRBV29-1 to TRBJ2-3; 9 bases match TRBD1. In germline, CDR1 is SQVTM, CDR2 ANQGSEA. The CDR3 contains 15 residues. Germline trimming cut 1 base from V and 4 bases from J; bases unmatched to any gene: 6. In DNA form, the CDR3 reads TGCAGCGTTGAAGGCGGACAGGGGAGGTCAGATACGCAGTATTTT. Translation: CSVEGGQGRSDTQYF.

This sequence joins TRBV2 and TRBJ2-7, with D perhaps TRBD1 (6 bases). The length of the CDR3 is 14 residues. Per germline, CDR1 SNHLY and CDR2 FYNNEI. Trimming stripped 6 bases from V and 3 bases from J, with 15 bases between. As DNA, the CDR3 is TGTGCCAGCAGCTCTATCGACAGGTTCTACGAGCAGTACTTC. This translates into CASSSIDRFYEQYF.

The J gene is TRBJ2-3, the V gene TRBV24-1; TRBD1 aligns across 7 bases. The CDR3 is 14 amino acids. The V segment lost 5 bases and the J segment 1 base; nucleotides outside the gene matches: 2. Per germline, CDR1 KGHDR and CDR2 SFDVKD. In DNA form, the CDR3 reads TGTGCCACCAGTGGTGACAGGGGCACAGATACGCAGTATTTT. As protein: CATSGDRGTDTQYF.

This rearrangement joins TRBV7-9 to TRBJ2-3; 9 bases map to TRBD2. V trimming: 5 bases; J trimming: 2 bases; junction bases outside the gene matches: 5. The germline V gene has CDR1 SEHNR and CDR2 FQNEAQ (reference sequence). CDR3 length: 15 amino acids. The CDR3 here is CASSAIAGVTDTQYF. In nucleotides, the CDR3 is TGTGCCAGCAGCGCCATAGCGGGGGTCACAGATACGCAGTATTTT.

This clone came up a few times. The CDR3 spells CASSSAGTEINYGYTF. In DNA, the CDR3 is TGTGCCAGCAGTTCCGCCGGGACAGAGATTAACTATGGCTACACCTTC. The genes are TRBV27 and TRBJ1-2, with TRBD1 matching 7 bases. CDR3 length: 16 residues. Trimming at V came to 4 bases and at J to 1 base, leaving 9 bases not matched to a gene. The germline CDR1 and CDR2 sequences are MNHEY and SMNVEV (reference sequence).

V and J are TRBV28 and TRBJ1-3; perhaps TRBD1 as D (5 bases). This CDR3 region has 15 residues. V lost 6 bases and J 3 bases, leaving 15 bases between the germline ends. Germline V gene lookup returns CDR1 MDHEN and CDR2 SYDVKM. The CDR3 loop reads CASSPDPGFGNTIYF. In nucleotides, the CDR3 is TGTGCCAGCAGCCCCGATCCAGGGTTTGGAAACACCATATATTTT.

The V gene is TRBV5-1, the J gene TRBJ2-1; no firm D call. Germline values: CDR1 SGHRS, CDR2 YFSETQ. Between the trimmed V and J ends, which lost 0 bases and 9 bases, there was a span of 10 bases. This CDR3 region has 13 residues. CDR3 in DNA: TGCGCCAGCAGCTTGGGAGTTGTCGGTGAGCAGTTCTTC. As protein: CASSLGVVGEQFF.

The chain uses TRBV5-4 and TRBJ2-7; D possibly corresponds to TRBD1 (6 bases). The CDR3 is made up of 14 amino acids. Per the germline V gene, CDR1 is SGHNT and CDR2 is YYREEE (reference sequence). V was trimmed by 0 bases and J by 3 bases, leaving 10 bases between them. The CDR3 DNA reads TGTGCCAGCAGCTTGGAGGCAGGGGTCTACGAGCAGTACTTC. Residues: CASSLEAGVYEQYF. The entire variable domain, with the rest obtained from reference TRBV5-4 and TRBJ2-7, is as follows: ETGVTQSPTHLIKTRGQQVTLRCSSQSGHNTVSWYQQALGQGPQFIFQYYREEENGRGNFPPRFSGLQFPNYSSELNVNALELDDSALYLCASSLEAGVYEQYFGPGTRLTVT.

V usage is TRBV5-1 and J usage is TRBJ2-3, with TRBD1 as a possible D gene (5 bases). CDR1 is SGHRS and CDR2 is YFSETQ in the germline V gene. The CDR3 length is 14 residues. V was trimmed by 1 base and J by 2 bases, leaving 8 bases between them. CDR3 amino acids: CASSLRQNTDTQYF. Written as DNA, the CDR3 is TGCGCCAGCAGCTTGCGACAGAACACAGATACGCAGTATTTT.

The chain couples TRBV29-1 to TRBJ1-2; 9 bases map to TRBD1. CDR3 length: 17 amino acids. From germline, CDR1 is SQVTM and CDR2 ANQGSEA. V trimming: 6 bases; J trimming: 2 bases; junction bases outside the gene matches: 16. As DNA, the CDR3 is TGCAGCGTGCAACCAACGAGACAGGGGGAATTCAACTATGGCTACACCTTC. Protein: CSVQPTRQGEFNYGYTF.